Sequencing of this TCR beta chain was carried out in a study of vaccination and CD4 T cells after COVID-19. With regard to this clonotype: What it recognizes is unknown.

Treatment given: roughly 11-day PBMC culture with coronavirus spike peptide pools or control peptides (ViraFEST assay). V shed 2 bases, J shed 1 base, and the junction held 9 bases outside the gene matches. Per germline, CDR1 SGHTA and CDR2 FQGNSA. The CDR3 runs 17 residues. Once obtained from cultured CD4+ T cells, the DNA was sequenced using the Oncomine TCR Beta short-read assay. TCRdb recomputed calls from the PCR reads with MiXCR, one row per CDR3 protein. Among about 20,000 distinct CDR3 sequences, roughly half were seen once, and the ten largest hold 2.5%. The sequencing used CD4+ T cells from blood, cultured in vitro, collected after SARS-CoV-2 vaccination. The TCR was taken from a human donor who had recovered from COVID-19. The chain links TRBV7-2 to TRBJ1-1; 8 nucleotides line up with TRBD1. Written as DNA, the CDR3 is TGTGCCAGCAGCTTAAGGGGGCGACAGGGGAGGAACACTGAAGCTTTCTTT. As protein: CASSLRGRQGRNTEAFF.